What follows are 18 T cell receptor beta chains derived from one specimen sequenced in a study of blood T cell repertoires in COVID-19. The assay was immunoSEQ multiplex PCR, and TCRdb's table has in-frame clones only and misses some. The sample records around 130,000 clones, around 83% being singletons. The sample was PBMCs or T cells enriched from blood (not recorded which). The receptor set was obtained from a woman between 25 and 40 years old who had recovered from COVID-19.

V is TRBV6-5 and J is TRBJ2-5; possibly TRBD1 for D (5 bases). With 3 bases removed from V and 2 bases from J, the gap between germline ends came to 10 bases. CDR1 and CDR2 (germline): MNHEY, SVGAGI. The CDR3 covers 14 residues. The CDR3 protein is CASSYSRGQETQYF. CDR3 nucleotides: TGTGCCAGCAGTTATTCAAGGGGACAAGAGACCCAGTACTTC.

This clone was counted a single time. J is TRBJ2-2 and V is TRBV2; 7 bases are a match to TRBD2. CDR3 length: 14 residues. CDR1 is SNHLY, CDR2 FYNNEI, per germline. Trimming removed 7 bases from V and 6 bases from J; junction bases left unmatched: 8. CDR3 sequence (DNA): TGTGCCAGCAAGTTGACTAGCAGATCCGGGGAGCTGTTTTTT. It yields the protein CASKLTSRSGELFF.

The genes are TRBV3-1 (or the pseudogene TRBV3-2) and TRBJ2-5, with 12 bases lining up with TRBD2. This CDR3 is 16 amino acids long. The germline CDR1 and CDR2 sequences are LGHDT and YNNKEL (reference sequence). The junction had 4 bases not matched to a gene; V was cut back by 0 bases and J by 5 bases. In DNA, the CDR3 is TGTGCCAGCAGCCAAGACCGGACTAGCGGGATGGAGACCCAGTACTTC. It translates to CASSQDRTSGMETQYF.

For the CDR3, the DNA is TGTGCCAGCTCTCCCGGGGGGTGGAATGAGCAGTTCTTC. Protein product: CASSPGGWNEQFF. The chain carries TRBV18 and TRBJ2-1, with 7 nucleotides matching TRBD2. CDR3 length: 13 residues. V lost 6 bases, J lost 7 bases, and 6 bases stayed unmatched. Germline CDR1 KGHSH, CDR2 LQKENI.

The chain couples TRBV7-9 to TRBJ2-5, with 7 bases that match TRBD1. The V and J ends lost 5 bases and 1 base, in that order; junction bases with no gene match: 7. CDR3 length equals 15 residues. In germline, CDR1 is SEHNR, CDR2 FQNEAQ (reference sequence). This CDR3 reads CASSQLQGTQETQYF. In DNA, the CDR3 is TGTGCCAGCAGCCAATTACAGGGGACCCAAGAGACCCAGTACTTC.

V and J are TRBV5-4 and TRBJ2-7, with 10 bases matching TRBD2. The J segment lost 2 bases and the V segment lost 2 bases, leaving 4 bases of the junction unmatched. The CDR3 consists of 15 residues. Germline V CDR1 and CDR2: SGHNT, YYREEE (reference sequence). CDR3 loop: CASSFSGRSAYEQYF. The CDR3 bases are TGTGCCAGCAGCTTTAGCGGGAGGAGCGCCTACGAGCAGTACTTC.

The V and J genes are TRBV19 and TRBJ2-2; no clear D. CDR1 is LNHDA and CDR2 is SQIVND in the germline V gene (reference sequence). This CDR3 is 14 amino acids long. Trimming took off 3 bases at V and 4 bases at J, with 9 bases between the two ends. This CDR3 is CASSIVGITGELFF. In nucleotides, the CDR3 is TGTGCCAGTAGTATCGTGGGCATCACCGGGGAGCTGTTTTTT.

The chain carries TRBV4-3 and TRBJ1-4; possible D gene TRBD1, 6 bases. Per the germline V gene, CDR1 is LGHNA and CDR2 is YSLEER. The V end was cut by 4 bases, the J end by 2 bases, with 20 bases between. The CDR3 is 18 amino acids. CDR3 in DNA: TGCGCCAGCAGCCGAAATCTGCAGGGGTGGGGGACTAATGAAAAACTGTTTTTT. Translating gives CASSRNLQGWGTNEKLFF.

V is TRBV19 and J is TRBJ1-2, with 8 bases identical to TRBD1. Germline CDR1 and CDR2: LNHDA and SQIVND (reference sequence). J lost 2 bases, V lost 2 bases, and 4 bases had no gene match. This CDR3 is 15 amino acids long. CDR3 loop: CASSIQGAWNYGYTF. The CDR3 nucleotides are TGTGCCAGTAGTATACAGGGGGCTTGGAACTATGGCTACACCTTC.

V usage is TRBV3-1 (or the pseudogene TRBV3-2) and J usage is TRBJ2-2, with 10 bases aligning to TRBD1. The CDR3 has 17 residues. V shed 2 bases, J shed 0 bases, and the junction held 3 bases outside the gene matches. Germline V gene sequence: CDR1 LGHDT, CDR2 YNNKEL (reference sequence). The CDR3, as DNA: TGTGCCAGCAGCCAATGGACAGGGGGTTCGAACACCGGGGAGCTGTTTTTT. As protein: CASSQWTGGSNTGELFF.

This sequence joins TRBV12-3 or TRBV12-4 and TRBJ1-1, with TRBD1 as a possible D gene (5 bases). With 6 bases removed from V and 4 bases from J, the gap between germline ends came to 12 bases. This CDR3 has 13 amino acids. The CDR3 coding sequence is TGTGCCAGCAGCCAAGGGGTGGTCACTGAAGCTTTCTTT. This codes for CASSQGVVTEAFF.

The CDR3 DNA sequence: TGTGCCAGCAGCTTGGACAGGGGTTCATATGGCTACACCTTC. Translated, it gives CASSLDRGSYGYTF. The V call is TRBV7-2, the J call TRBJ1-2; TRBD1 aligns across 9 bases. CDR1 and CDR2 (germline): SGHTA, FQGNSA. Losses at the gene ends were 3 bases for V and 5 bases for J; bases not matched to a gene: 4. This CDR3 is built from 14 residues.

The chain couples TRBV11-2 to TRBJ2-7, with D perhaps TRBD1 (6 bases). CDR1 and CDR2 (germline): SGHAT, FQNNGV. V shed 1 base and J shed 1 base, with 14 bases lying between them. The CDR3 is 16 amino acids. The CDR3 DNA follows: TGTGCCAGCAGCTTAGCTAGGACAGCTCTTTCCTACGAGCAGTACTTC. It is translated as CASSLARTALSYEQYF.

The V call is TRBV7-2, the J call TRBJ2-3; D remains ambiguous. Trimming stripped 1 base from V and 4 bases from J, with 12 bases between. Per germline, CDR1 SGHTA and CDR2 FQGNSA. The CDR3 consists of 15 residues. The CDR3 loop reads CASSLDGLLADTQYF. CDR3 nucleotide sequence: TGTGCCAGCAGCTTAGATGGCCTCCTCGCAGATACGCAGTATTTT.

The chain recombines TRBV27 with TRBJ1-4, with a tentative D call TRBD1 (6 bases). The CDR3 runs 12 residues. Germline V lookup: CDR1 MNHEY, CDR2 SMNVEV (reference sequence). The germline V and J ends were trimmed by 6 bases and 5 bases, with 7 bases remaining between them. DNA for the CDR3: TGTGCCAGCAGCCAGGGGAATGAAAAACTGTTTTTT. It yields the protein CASSQGNEKLFF.

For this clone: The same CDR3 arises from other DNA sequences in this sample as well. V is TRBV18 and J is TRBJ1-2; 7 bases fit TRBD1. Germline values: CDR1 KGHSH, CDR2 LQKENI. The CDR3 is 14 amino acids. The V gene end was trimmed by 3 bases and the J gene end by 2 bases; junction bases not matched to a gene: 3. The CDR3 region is CASSPRTGNYGYTF. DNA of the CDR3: TGTGCCAGCTCACCTCGGACAGGCAACTATGGCTACACCTTC. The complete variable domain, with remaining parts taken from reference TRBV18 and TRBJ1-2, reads NAGVMQNPRHLVRRRGQEARLRCSPMKGHSHVYWYRQLPEEGLKFMVYLQKENIIDESGMPKERFSAEFPKEGPSILRIQQVVRGDSAAYFCASSPRTGNYGYTFGSGTRLTVV.

Here the CDR3 reads CASSPAGALRHIQYF. Written as DNA, the CDR3 is TGTGCCAGCAGTCCCGCAGGGGCCCTTAGGCACATTCAGTACTTC. The chain uses TRBV28 and TRBJ2-4; the D gene is possibly TRBD1 (6 bases). The CDR3 consists of 15 residues. Germline V lookup: CDR1 MDHEN, CDR2 SYDVKM. V was pared by 5 bases and J by 8 bases, with 19 bases between.

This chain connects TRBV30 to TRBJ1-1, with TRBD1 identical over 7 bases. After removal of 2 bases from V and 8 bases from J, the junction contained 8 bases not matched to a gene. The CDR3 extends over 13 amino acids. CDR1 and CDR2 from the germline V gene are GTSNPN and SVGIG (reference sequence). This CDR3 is CAWSRDREYEAFF. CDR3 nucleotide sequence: TGTGCCTGGAGTCGGGACAGAGAGTACGAAGCTTTCTTT.